This T cell receptor (beta chain) appears in the sequencing data of a study of early T cells in non-severe SARS-CoV-2 infection. Background on the study: Chains stayed unpaired after sequencing of bulk RNA from unsorted whole blood.

General study findings and limits: VDJdb matching favored anti-spike CD8 responses, missing private and CD4 specificities.

This clonotype was counted ten times or more. The target antigen is unknown. Unique molecular identifiers were added to individual cDNA molecules. TCRdb analysed the 5' RACE reads with MiXCR anew, one entry per CDR3 protein. The data contain 75,000 or so distinct CDR3 sequences, more than 9.5% of them seen just once; the ten biggest clones take up 4.5% to 7%. CDR3 length: 15 residues. V lost 2 bases, J lost 10 bases, and 5 bases stayed unmatched. The germline V gene encodes CDR1 KGHSH and CDR2 LQKENI. The sequenced sample was whole blood, obtained at baseline. This TCR derives from an adult who was a healthcare worker with PCR-confirmed SARS-CoV-2 infection or an uninfected control (not recorded which). The genes are TRBV18 and TRBJ1-6, with 10 positions matching TRBD1. The CDR3 reads CASSPNGQGGSPLHF. The CDR3 coding sequence is TGTGCCAGCTCACCAAACGGACAGGGGGGCTCACCCCTCCACTTT.